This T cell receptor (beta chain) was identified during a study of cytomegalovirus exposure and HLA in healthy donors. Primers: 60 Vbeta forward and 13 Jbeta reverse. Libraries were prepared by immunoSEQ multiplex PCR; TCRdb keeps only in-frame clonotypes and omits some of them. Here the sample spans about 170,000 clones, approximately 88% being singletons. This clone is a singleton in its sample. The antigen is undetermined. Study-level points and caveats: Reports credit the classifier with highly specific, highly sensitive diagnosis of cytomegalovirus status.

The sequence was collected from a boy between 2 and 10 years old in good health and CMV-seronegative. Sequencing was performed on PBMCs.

The DNA for the CDR3 is TGTGCCAGCAGCACCCTAGCGGGATCCACAGATACGCAGTATTTT. This translates into CASSTLAGSTDTQYF. The V gene is TRBV5-6, the J gene TRBJ2-3, with 9 nucleotides matching TRBD2. This CDR3 region has 15 residues. Trimming removed 4 bases from V and 2 bases from J; junction bases left unmatched: 5. Looked up from germline, CDR1 is SGHDT and CDR2 is YYEEEE.